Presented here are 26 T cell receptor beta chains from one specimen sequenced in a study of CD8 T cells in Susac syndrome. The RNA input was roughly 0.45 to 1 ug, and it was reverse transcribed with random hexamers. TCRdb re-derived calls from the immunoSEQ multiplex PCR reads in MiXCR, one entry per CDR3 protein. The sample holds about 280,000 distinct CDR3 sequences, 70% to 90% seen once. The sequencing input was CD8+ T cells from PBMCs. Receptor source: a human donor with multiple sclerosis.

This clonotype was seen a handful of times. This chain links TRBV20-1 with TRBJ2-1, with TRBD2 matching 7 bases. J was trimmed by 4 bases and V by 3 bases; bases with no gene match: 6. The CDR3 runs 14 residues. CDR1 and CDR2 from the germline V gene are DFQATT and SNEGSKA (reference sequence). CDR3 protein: CSARGLADYNEQFF. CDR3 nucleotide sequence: TGCAGTGCTAGGGGGCTAGCGGATTACAATGAGCAGTTCTTC.

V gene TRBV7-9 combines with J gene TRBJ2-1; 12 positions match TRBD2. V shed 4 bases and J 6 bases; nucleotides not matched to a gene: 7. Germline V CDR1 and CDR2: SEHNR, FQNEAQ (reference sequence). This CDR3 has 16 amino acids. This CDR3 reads CASSSPSGRAINEQFF. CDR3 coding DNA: TGTGCCAGCAGCTCCCCTAGCGGGAGGGCCATCAATGAGCAGTTCTTC.

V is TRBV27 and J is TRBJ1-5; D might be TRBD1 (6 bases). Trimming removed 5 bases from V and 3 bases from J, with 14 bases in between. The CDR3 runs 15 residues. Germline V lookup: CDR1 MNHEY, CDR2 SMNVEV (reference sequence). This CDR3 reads CASSPLVGANQPQHF. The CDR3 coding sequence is TGTGCCAGCAGTCCCCTCGTGGGGGCCAATCAGCCCCAGCATTTT.

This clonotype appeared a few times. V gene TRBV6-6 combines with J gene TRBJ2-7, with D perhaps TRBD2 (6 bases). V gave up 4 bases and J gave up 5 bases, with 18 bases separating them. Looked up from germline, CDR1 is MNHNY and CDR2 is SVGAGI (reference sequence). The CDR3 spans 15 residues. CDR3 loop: CASSSYTGDPNEQYF. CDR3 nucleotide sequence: TGTGCCAGCAGTTCATACACGGGAGATCCTAACGAGCAGTACTTC.

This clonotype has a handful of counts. CDR3 residues: CASSPPRGEQYF. CDR3 DNA: TGTGCCAGCAGCCCTCCGAGGGGCGAGCAGTACTTC. This rearrangement joins TRBV27 to TRBJ2-7; perhaps D is TRBD1 or TRBD2 (5 bases each). The CDR3 covers 12 residues. Germline lookup yields CDR1 MNHEY and CDR2 SMNVEV (reference sequence). V was clipped by 6 bases and J by 6 bases, with 12 bases between them.

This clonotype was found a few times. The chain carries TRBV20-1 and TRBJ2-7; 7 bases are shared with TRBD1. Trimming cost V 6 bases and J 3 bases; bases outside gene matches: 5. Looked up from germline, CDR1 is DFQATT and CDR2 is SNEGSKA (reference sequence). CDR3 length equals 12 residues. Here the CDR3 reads CSAPDRRYEQYF. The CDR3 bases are TGCAGTGCCCCGGACAGGCGCTACGAGCAGTACTTC.

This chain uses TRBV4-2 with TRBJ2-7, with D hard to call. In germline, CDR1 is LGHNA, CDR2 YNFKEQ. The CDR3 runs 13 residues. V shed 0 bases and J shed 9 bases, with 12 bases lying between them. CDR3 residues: CASSQDPLWGQYF. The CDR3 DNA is TGTGCCAGCAGCCAAGATCCCCTTTGGGGGCAGTACTTC.

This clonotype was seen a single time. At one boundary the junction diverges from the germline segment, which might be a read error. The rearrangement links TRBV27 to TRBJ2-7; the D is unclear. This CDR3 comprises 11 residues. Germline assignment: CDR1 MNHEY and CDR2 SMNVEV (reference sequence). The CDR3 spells CASSLGREQCF. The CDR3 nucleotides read TGTGCCAGCAGTTTAGGACGCGAGCAGTGCTTC.

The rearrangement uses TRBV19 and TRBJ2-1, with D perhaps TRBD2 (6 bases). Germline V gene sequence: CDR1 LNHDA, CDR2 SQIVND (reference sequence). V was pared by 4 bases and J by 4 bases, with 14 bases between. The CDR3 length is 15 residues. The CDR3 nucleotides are TGTGCCAGTAGTAGCTACCGGGACTTATACAATGAGCAGTTCTTC. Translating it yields CASSSYRDLYNEQFF. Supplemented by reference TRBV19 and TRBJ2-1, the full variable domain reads DGGITQSPKYLFRKEGQNVTLSCEQNLNHDAMYWYRQDPGQGLRLIYYSQIVNDFQKGDIAEGYSVSREKKESFPLTVTSAQKNPTAFYLCASSSYRDLYNEQFFGPGTRLTVL.

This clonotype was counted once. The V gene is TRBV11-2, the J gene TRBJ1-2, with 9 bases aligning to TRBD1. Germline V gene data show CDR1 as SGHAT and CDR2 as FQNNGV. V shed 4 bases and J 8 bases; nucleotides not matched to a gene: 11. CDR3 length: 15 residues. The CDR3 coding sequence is TGTGCCAGCAGCTCCTGGCGGGACAGGGACGGCGGCTACACCTTC. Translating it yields CASSSWRDRDGGYTF. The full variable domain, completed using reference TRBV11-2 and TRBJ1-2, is EAGVAQSPRYKIIEKRQSVAFWCNPISGHATLYWYQQILGQGPKLLIQFQNNGVVDDSQLPKDRFSAERLKGVDSTLKIQPAKLEDSAVYLCASSSWRDRDGGYTFGSGTRLTVV.

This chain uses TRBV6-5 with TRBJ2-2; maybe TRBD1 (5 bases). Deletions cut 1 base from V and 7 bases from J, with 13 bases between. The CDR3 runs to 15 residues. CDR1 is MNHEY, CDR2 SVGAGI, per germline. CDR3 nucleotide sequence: TGTGCCAGCAGTTACTGGTTGGGGCTTGGCGGGGAGCTGTTTTTT. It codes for CASSYWLGLGGELFF.

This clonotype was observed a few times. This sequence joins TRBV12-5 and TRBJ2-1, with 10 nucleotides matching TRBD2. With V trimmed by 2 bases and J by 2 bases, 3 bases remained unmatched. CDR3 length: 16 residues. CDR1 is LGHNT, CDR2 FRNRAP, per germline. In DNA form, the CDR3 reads TGTGCTAGTGGTTTGAAGCGGGAGGGCGCCTACAATGAGCAGTTCTTC. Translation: CASGLKREGAYNEQFF.

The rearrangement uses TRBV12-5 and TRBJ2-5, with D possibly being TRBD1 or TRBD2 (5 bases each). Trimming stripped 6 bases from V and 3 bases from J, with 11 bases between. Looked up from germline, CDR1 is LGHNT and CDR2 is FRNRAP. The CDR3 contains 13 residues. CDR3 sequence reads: CASGVGPKETQYF. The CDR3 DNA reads TGTGCTAGTGGGGTGGGACCAAAAGAGACCCAGTACTTC.

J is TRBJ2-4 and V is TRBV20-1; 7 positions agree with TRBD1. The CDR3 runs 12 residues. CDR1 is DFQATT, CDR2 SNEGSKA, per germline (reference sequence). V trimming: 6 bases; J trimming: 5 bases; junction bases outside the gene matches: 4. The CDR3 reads CSARDSQNIQYF. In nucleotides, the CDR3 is TGCAGTGCACGGGACAGCCAAAACATTCAGTACTTC.

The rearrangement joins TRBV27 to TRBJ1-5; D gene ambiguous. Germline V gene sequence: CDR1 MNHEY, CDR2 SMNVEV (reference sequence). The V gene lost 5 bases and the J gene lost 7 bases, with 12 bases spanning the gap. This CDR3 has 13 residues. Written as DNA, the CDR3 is TGTGCCAGCAGTCCGACCCCAGGACAGCCCCAGCATTTT. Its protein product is CASSPTPGQPQHF.

The DNA for the CDR3 is TGTGCCAGCATCACTCCATTCACAGGAATTAGCAATCAGCCCCAGCATTTT. Translation: CASITPFTGISNQPQHF. The chain combines TRBV27 with TRBJ1-5, with D possibly being TRBD1 (5 bases). Germline CDR1 reads MNHEY; CDR2 reads SMNVEV (reference sequence). The V and J ends lost 7 bases and 0 bases respectively, with 19 bases between them. This CDR3 is built from 17 residues.

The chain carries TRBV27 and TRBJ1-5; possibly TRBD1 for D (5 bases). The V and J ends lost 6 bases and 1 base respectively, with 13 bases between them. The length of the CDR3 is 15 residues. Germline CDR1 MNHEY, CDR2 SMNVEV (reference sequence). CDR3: CASSPGGLSNQPQHF. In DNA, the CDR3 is TGTGCCAGCAGCCCCGGGGGACTCAGCAATCAGCCCCAGCATTTT.

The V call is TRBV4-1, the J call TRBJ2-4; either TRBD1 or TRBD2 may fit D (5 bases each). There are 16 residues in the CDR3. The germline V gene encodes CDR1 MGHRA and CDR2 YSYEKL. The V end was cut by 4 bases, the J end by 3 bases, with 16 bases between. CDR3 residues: CASSPEGPNNKNIQYF. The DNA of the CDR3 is TGCGCCAGCAGCCCAGAGGGACCAAATAACAAAAACATTCAGTACTTC.

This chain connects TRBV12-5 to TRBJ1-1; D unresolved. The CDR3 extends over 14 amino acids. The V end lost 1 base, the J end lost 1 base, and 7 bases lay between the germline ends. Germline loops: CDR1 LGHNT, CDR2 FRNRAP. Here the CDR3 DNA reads TGTGCTAGTGGTTTGGGAGCAACGAACACTGAAGCTTTCTTT. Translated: CASGLGATNTEAFF.

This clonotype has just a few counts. The CDR3, as DNA: TGTGCCAGCAGGAGCTACACCGGCTACACCTTC. As protein: CASRSYTGYTF. The V gene is TRBV5-4, the J gene TRBJ1-2; D remains unclear. The length of the CDR3 is 11 residues. V gave up 5 bases and J gave up 8 bases, with 10 bases separating them. Germline V lookup: CDR1 SGHNT, CDR2 YYREEE (reference sequence). Looking up the rest from reference TRBV5-4 and TRBJ1-2 gives the full variable domain: ETGVTQSPTHLIKTRGQQVTLRCSSQSGHNTVSWYQQALGQGPQFIFQYYREEENGRGNFPPRFSGLQFPNYSSELNVNALELDDSALYLCASRSYTGYTFGSGTRLTVV.

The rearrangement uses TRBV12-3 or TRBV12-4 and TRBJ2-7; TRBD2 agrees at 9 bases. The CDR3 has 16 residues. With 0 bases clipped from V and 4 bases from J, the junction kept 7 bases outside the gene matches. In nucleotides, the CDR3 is TGTGCCAGCAGTTTAGCGTTAGCGGGGGACCTATACGAGCAGTACTTC. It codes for CASSLALAGDLYEQYF.

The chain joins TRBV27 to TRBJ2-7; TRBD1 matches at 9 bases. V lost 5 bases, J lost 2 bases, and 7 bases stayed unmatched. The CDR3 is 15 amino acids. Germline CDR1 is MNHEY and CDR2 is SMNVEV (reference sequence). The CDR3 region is CASSPTGGATYEQYF. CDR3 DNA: TGTGCCAGCAGTCCCACAGGGGGCGCGACCTACGAGCAGTACTTC.

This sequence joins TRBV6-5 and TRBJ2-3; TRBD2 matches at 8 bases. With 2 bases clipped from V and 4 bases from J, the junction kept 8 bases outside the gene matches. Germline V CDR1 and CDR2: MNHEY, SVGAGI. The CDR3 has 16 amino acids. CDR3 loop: CASSYGTGGPSDTQYF. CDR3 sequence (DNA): TGTGCCAGCAGTTACGGGACGGGAGGGCCTTCAGATACGCAGTATTTT.

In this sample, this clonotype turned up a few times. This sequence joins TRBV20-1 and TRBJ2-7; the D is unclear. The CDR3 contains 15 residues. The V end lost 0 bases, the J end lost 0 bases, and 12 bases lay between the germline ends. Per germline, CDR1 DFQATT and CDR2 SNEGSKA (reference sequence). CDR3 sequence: CSARDRATSSYEQYF. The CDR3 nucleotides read TGCAGTGCTAGAGATCGGGCAACGAGCTCCTACGAGCAGTACTTC.

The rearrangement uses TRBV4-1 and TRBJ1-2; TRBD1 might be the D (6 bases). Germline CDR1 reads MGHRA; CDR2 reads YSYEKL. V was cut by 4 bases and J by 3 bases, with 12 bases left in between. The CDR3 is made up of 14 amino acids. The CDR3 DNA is TGCGCCAGCAGCCCCGCCCGGACAGACTATGGCTACACCTTC. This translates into CASSPARTDYGYTF.

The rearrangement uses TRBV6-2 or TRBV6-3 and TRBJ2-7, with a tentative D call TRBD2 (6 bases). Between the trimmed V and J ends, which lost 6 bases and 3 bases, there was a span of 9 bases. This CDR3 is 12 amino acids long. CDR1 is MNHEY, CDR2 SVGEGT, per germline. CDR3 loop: CASRGLDYEQYF. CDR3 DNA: TGTGCCAGCAGGGGACTGGACTACGAGCAGTACTTC.